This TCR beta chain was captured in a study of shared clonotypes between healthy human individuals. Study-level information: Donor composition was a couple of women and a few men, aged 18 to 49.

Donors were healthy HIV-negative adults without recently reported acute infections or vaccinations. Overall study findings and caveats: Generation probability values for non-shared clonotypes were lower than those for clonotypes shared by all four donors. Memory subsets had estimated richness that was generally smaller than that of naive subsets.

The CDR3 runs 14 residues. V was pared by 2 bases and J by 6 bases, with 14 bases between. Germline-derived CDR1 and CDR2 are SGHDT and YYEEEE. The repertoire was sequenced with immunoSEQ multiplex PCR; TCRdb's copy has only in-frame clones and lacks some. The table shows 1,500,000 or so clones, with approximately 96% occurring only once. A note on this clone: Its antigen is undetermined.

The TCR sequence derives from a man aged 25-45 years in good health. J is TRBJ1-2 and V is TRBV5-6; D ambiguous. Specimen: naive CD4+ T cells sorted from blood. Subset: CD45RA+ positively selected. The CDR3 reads CASSLGGIGHGYTF. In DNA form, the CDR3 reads TGTGCCAGCAGCTTAGGTGGGATTGGTCATGGCTACACCTTC.